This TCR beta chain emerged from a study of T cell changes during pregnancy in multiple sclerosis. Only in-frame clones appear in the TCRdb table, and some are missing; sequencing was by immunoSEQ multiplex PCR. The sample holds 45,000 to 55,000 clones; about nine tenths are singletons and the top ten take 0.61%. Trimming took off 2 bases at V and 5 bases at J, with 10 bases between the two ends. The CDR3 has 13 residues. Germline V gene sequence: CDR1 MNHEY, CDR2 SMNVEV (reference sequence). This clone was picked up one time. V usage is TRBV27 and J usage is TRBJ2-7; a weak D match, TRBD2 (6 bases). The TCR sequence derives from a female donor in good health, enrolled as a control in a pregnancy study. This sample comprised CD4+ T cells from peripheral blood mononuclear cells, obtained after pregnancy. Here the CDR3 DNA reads TGTGCCAGCAGTTTAAACGGGAGACACGAGCAGTACTTC. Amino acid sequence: CASSLNGRHEQYF.